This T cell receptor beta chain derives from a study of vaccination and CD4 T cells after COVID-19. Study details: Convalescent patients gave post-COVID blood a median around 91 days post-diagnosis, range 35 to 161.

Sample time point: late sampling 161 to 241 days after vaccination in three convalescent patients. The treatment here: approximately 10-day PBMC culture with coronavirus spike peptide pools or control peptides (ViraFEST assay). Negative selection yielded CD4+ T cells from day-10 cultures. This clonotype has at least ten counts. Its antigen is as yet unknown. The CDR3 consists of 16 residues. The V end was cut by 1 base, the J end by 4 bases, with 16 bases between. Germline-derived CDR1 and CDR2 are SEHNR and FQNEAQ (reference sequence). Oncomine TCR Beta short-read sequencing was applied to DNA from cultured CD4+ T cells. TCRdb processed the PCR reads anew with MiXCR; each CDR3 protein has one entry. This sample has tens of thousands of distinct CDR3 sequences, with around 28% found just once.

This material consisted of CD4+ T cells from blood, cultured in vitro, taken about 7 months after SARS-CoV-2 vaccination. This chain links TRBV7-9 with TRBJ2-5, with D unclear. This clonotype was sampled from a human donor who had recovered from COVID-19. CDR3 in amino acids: CASSLGWSKVGETQYF. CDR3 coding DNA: TGTGCCAGCAGCTTAGGGTGGTCCAAGGTGGGAGAGACCCAGTACTTC. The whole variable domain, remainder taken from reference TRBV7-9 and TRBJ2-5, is DTGVSQNPRHKITKRGQNVTFRCDPISEHNRLYWYRQTLGQGPEFLTYFQNEAQLEKSRLLSDRFSAERPKGSFSTLEIQRTEQGDSAMYLCASSLGWSKVGETQYFGPGTRLLVL.